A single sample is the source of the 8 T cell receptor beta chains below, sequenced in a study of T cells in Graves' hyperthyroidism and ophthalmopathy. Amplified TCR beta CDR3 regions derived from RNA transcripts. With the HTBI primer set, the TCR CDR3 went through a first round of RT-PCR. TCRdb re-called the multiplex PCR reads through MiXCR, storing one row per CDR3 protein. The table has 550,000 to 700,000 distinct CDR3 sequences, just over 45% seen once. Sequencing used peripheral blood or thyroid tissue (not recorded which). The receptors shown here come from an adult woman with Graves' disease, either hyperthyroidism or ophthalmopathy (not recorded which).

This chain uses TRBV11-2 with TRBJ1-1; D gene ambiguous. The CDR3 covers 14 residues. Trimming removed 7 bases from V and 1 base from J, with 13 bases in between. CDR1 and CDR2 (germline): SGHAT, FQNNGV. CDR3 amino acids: CASTFSRANTEAFF. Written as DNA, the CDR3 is TGTGCCAGCACATTCTCAAGGGCGAACACTGAAGCTTTCTTT.

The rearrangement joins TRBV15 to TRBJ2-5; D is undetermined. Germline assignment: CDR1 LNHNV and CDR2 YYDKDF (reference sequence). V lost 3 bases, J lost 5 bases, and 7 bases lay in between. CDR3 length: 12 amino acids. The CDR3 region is CATSREWETQYF. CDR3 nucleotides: TGTGCCACCAGCAGGGAGTGGGAGACCCAGTACTTC. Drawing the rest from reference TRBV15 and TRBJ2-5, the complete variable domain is DAMVIQNPRYQVTQFGKPVTLSCSQTLNHNVMYWYQQKSSQAPKLLFHYYDKDFNNEADTPDNFQSRRPNTSFCFLDIRSPGLGDTAMYLCATSREWETQYFGPGTRLLVL.

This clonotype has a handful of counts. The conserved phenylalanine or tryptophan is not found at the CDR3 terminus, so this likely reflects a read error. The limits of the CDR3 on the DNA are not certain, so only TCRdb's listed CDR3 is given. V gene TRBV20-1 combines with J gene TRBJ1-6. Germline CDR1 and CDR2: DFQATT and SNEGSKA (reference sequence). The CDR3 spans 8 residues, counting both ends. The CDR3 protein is CSARPFQA.

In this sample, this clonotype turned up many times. This chain's CDR3 is CSAKDREVTYNSPLHF. Here the CDR3 DNA reads TGCAGTGCTAAGGACCGGGAGGTCACCTATAATTCACCCCTCCACTTT. The chain carries TRBV20-1 and TRBJ1-6; D gene unclear. V gave up 4 bases and J gave up 2 bases, with 15 bases separating them. The CDR3 loop spans 16 amino acids. From germline, CDR1 is DFQATT and CDR2 SNEGSKA (reference sequence).

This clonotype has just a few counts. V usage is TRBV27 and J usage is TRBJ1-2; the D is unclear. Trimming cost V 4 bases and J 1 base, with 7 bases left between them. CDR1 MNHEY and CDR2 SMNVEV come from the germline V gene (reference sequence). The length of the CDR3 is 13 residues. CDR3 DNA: TGTGCCAGCAGTTGGGCGGATAACTATGGCTACACCTTC. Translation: CASSWADNYGYTF.

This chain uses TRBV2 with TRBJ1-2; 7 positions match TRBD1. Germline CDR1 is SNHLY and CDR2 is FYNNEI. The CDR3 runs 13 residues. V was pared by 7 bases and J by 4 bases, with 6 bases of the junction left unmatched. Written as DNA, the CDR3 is TGTGCCAGCACCCCGACAGGGATCTATGGCTACACCTTC. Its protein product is CASTPTGIYGYTF.

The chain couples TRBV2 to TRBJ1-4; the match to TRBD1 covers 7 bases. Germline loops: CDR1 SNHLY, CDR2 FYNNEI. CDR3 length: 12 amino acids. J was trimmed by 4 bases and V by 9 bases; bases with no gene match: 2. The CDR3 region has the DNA TGTGCCAGTAACAGGGGTAATGAAAAACTGTTTTTT. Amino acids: CASNRGNEKLFF.

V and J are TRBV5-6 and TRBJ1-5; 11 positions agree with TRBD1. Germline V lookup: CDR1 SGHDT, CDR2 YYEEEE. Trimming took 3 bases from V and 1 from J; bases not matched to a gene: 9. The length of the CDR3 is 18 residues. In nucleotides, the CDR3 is TGTGCCAGCAGCTCCGGGACAGGGGGTTCCTTCAGCAATCAGCCCCAGCATTTT. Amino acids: CASSSGTGGSFSNQPQHF.